This entry is about one T cell receptor (beta chain). Its binding antigen is unknown. Per-nucleotide qualities are absent, and no much larger clonotype sits a single base away. TCRbeta CDR3 regions were amplified from genomic DNA by means of the immunoSEQ Assay, a bias-controlled multiplex PCR. On the authors' methods: Nucleated cell counts per sample were estimated from amplification of reference gene primers within the assay. Sequence reads were collapsed and filtered to measure the absolute abundance of every unique TCRbeta CDR3 rearrangement. For each sample, productive Simpson clonality was calculated by taking the square root of Simpson's diversity index across productive rearrangements. TCRdb took this table from immuneACCESS and kept in-frame rearrangements with V and J called. Such tables lack part of the clones; where checked against another copy, unresolved V genes explain under half of the gap, and the rest is unexplained. That table is the source of V, J and clone size, and D and trimming were worked out from the DNA. Within this sample are roughly 120,000 clones, with around 70% of them counted one time only. In total, the top ten clones hold around 6% of the sample.

One collaborating source in Seattle enrolled patients during active infection and followed them longitudinally through the course of disease. The collaborating institutions used their own protocols to collect whole blood in K2EDTA tubes. Collaborator samples were shipped for TCRbeta analysis as frozen whole blood, isolated PBMCs, or DNA extracted from either sample type. The data were taken from a study of blood T cell repertoires in COVID-19 (TCRdb year 2020). About the full investigation: Samples from collaborators originated in the United States, Italy and Spain and spanned both the acute and convalescent phases of COVID-19. The samples were drawn from the first 160 participants of the ongoing ImmuneRACE study and from 1,200 or so subjects provided by 6 global collaborators. The dataset comprised deeply sampled blood TCRbeta repertoires from subjects exposed to, actively infected with, or recovered from COVID-19. The material from the prospective study consisted of cDNA or gDNA derived from T cells, B-cell-depleted T cells, or PBMCs. A freely available public database, intended as a resource for researchers studying the immune response to SARS-CoV-2, is where the repertoires were released. Nearly every sample came with metadata listing a de-identified subject ID, COVID-19 status, age in years and sex. Where HLA class I and class II types were available, the types were taken from metadata supplied by the sample provider, not from assay-based typing.

The study at large found these results: How much clinical and demographic metadata was included differed by source and by participant, and the metadata was provided uncurated.

The CDR3 runs 12 amino acids, cysteine and phenylalanine included. Only CDR3 DNA is held: 36 bases, read in frame from base 1. Looking up the germline V gene yields CDR1 SGHTA and CDR2 FQGTGA. At the junction V is shortened by 8 bases and J by 3 bases, with 10 bases in between. The TCR comes from an elderly man with COVID-19, enrolled during active disease. Sequenced input: peripheral blood. The V and J genes are TRBV7-3 and TRBJ1-1, with the D gene call left open. The CDR3 loop reads CASGEGYTEAFF. The nucleotide sequence reads TGTGCCAGCGGCGAGGGATACACTGAAGCTTTCTTT. Extended through the reference TRBV7-3 and TRBJ1-1 proteins, this CDR3 yields the full variable domain: GAGVSQTPSNKVTEKGKYVELRCDPISGHTALYWYRQSLGQGPEFLIYFQGTGAADDSGLPNDRFFAVRPEGSVSTLKIQRTERGDSAVYLCASGEGYTEAFFGQGTRLTVV.